Shown below are 6 T cell receptor beta chains from a single sample sequenced in a study of T cells after somatic rescue of genetic block. Profiled with immunoSEQ multiplex PCR; TCRdb holds only in-frame clones, not every one. Here the sample spans around 70,000 clones, around 92% being singletons. The sequencing input was peripheral blood mononuclear cells (PBMCs). These receptors all stem from a man aged 40-50 years.

The chain has TRBV7-2 and TRBJ2-3, with unresolved D. The CDR3 contains 13 residues. V gave up 3 bases and J gave up 6 bases, with 10 bases separating them. CDR1 is SGHTA and CDR2 is FQGNSA in the germline V gene. The CDR3 protein is CASSFVRTDTQYF. In DNA form, the CDR3 reads TGTGCCAGCAGCTTTGTAAGGACGGATACGCAGTATTTT.

This chain joins TRBV6-5 and TRBJ2-7; TRBD1 matches at 9 bases. There are 15 residues in the CDR3. The V and J ends lost 7 bases and 0 bases, in that order; junction bases with no gene match: 7. In germline, CDR1 is MNHEY, CDR2 SVGAGI. CDR3: CASKGGTGPSYEQYF. The CDR3, as DNA: TGTGCCAGCAAAGGGGGGACAGGGCCCTCCTACGAGCAGTACTTC.

This clone occurred once. The chain links TRBV5-1 to TRBJ1-1, with a weak D call TRBD1 (5 bases). Germline CDR1 is SGHRS and CDR2 is YFSETQ. This CDR3 comprises 15 residues. V was shortened by 3 bases and J by 1 base, with 13 bases between the two germline ends. CDR3 sequence: CASSWTGATNTEAFF. CDR3 DNA sequence: TGCGCCAGCAGCTGGACCGGGGCTACGAACACTGAAGCTTTCTTT.

Here the CDR3 reads CASSFKGASNQPQHF. The CDR3 coding sequence is TGTGCCAGCAGTTTTAAAGGAGCCAGCAATCAGCCCCAGCATTTT. The gene calls are TRBV28 and TRBJ1-5, with D hard to call. This CDR3 region has 15 residues. Germline assignment: CDR1 MDHEN and CDR2 SYDVKM. Trimming removed 3 bases from V and 1 base from J, with 10 bases in between.

The CDR3 bases are TGCGCCAGCAGCTTTGTTTGGGACAAGTACAATGAGCAGTTCTTC. As protein: CASSFVWDKYNEQFF. The V and J genes are TRBV4-1 and TRBJ2-1; maybe TRBD1 (6 bases). From germline, CDR1 is MGHRA and CDR2 YSYEKL. CDR3 length equals 15 residues. With 5 bases removed from V and 4 bases from J, the gap between germline ends came to 15 bases.

This clone was recorded once. The chain employs TRBV28 and TRBJ1-1; D not resolved. This CDR3 spans 14 amino acids. V lost 4 bases, J lost 7 bases, and 16 bases lay in between. The germline gives CDR1 MDHEN, CDR2 SYDVKM. DNA for the CDR3: TGTGCCAGCAGTTCACCCAGAAGGCAATATGAAGCTTTCTTT. Amino acid sequence: CASSSPRRQYEAFF.